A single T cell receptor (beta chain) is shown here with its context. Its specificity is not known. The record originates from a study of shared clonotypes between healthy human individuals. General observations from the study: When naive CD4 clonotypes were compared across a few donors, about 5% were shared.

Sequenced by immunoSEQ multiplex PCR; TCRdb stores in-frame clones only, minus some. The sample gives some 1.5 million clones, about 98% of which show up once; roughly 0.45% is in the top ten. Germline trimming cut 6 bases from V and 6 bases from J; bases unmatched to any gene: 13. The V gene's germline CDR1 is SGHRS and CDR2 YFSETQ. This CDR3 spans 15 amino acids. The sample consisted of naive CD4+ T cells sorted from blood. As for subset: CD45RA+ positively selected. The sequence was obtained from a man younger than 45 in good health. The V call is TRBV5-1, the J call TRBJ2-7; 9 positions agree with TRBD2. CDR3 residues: CASTPRSSGSSEQYF. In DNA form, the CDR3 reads TGCGCCAGCACACCCAGGAGTAGCGGGAGTTCCGAGCAGTACTTC.